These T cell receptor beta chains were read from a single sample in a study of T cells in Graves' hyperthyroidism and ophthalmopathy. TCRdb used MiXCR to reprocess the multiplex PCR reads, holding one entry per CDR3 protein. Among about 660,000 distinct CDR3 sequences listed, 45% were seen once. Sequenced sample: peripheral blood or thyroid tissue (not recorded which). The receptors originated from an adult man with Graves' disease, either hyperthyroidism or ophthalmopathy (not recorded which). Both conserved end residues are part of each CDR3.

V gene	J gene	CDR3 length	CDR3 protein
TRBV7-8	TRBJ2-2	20	CASSLASQYSGGRDTGELFF
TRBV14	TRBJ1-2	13	CASSLRQSNGYTF
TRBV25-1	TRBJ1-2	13	CASSSEVGYGYTF
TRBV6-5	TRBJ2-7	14	CASSLYPGESGQYF
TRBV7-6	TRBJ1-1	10	CASTDRASFF
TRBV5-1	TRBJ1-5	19	CASSQNDPRDQGGNQPQHF
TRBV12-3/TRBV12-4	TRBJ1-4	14	CASRQTGGVEKLFF
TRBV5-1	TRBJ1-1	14	CASSFNVVSVEAFF
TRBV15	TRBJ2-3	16	CATSRDTGLGTDTQYF
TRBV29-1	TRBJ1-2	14	CSSLVPGDDYGYTF
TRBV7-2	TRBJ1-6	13	CAWSVGGASPLHF
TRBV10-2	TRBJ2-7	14	CASSVLADSYEQYF
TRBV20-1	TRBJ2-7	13	CSARVGRFREQYF
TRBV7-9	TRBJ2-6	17	CASSPTPDNSGANVLTF
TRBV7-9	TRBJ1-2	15	CASSPRQGLSYGYTF
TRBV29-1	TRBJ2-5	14	CSVEDHESVLRPYF
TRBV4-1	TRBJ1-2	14	CASSQDIARDGYTF
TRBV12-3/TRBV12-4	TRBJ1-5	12	CASSRTGQSQHF
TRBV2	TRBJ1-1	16	CASSEFRTGMNTEAFF
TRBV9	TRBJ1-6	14	CASSPRVYNSPLHF
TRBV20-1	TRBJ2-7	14	CSADLRGQGNEQYF
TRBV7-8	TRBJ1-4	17	CASSRGTGFGTNEKLFF
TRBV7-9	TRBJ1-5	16	CASSQGQGAFNQPQHF
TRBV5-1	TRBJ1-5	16	CASSPDRGPRDQPQHF
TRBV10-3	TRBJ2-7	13	CATRDIAAAEQYF
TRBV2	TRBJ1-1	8	CASSEAFF
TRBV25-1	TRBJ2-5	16	CASSEYTGTVRETQYF
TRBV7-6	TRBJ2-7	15	CASSSWDTSSYEQYF
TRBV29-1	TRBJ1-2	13	CSGTMTGVDGYTF
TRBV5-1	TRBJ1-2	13	CASSLERQSGYTF
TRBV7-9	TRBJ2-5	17	CASSLAGQAHRGETQYF
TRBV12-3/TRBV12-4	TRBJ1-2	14	CASSLQGTGGGYTF
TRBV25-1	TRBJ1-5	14	CASSALTGVQPQHF
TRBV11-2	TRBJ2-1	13	CASSLDSYNEQFF
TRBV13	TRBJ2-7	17	CASSAGLAGALSYEQYF
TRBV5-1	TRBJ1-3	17	CASSLGLNRDPGNTIYF
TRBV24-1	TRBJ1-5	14	CATSVNGDNQPQHF
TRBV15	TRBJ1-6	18	CATSREGTASSYNSPLHF
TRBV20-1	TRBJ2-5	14	CSAHPASGGAAQYF
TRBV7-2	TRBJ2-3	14	CASSPTTSTDTQYF
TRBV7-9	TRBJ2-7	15	CASNLVEGESYEQYF
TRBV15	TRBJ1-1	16	CATSRERDRLNTEAFF
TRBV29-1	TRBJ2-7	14	CSSYSHRNSYEQYF
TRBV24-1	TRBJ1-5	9	CATSDGQHF
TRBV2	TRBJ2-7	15	CASSVGGGMTGEQYF
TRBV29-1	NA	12	CSVEVGQGKQFF
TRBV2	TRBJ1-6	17	CASSLGRNEPRGSPLHF
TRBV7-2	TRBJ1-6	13	CASSTGDGSPLHF
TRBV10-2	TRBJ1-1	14	CASSVSVGYTEAFF
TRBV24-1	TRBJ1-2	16	CATSLRPGQGTYGYTF
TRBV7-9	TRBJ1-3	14	CASSDRGMGNTIYF